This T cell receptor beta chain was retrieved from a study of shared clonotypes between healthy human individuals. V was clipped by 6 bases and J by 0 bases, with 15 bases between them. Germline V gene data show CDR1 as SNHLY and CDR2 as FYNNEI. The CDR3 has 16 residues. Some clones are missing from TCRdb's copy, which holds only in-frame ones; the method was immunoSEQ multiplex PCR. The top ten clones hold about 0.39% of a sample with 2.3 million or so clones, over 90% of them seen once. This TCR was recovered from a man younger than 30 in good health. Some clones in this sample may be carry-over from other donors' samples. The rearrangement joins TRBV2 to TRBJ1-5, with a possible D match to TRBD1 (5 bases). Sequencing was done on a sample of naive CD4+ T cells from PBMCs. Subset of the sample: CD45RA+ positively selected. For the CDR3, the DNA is TGTGCCAGCAGGGGGGAGGAGTTATATAGCAATCAGCCCCAGCATTTT. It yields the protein CASRGEELYSNQPQHF.